The next 18 T cell receptor beta chains were all read from a single sample in a study of blood T cell repertoires in COVID-19. Only in-frame clones appear in the TCRdb table, and some are missing; sequencing was by immunoSEQ multiplex PCR. The sample lists about 30,000 clones, roughly 80% occurring once. Sequenced sample: peripheral blood. Receptors originate from a woman in her sixties or seventies with active or convalescent COVID-19.

This chain uses TRBV30 with TRBJ2-7; 7 positions match TRBD1. Germline assignment: CDR1 GTSNPN and CDR2 SVGIG (reference sequence). V was pared by 0 bases and J by 7 bases, with 6 bases of the junction left unmatched. The CDR3 contains 13 residues. This CDR3 reads CAWSVERGREQYF. The CDR3 DNA follows: TGTGCCTGGAGTGTAGAGAGGGGGCGGGAGCAGTACTTC.

The chain joins TRBV6-4 to TRBJ2-3; 7 bases agree with TRBD1. Germline lookup yields CDR1 MRHNA and CDR2 SNTAGT. This CDR3 region has 16 residues. J gave up 0 bases and V 5 bases, and 8 bases lay outside the gene matches. The CDR3 DNA sequence: TGTGCCAGCAGTCCAACAGGGGTCCCTAGCACAGATACGCAGTATTTT. Translation gives CASSPTGVPSTDTQYF.

This sequence joins TRBV6-4 and TRBJ2-1; D may be TRBD1 (5 bases). Germline V gene sequence: CDR1 MRHNA, CDR2 SNTAGT. The CDR3 sequence is 13 residues long. Trimming took off 5 bases at V and 6 bases at J, with 11 bases between the two ends. The CDR3 region is CASSHSQGNEQFF. The DNA for the CDR3 is TGTGCCAGCAGTCATTCTCAGGGCAATGAGCAGTTCTTC.

The J gene is TRBJ1-5, the V gene TRBV28; D might be TRBD1 (5 bases). In germline, CDR1 is MDHEN, CDR2 SYDVKM. Trimming took off 7 bases at V and 4 bases at J, with 17 bases between the two ends. The CDR3 contains 15 residues. The CDR3 reads CASTPGGTTNQPQHF. The CDR3 DNA reads TGTGCCAGCACCCCGGGGGGGACGACAAATCAGCCCCAGCATTTT.

V and J are TRBV19 and TRBJ2-7; TRBD1 matches 9 bases. Germline V gene sequence: CDR1 LNHDA, CDR2 SQIVND (reference sequence). V dropped 4 bases and J dropped 5; count of bases not matched to a gene: 9. The CDR3 covers 15 residues. The CDR3 nucleotides read TGTGCCAGTAGTACCCGGAGGGGACAGGGCAACGAGCAGTACTTC. Amino acid sequence: CASSTRRGQGNEQYF. The variable domain in full, completed from reference TRBV19 and TRBJ2-7, reads DGGITQSPKYLFRKEGQNVTLSCEQNLNHDAMYWYRQDPGQGLRLIYYSQIVNDFQKGDIAEGYSVSREKKESFPLTVTSAQKNPTAFYLCASSTRRGQGNEQYFGPGTRLTVT.

The chain joins TRBV5-6 to TRBJ2-5; D gene ambiguous. V shed 0 bases and J shed 1 base, with 10 bases lying between them. The CDR3 runs 15 residues. Germline V gene data show CDR1 as SGHDT and CDR2 as YYEEEE. The chain's CDR3 is CASSLGLSSQETQYF. The CDR3 bases are TGTGCCAGCAGCTTGGGGTTATCGAGCCAAGAGACCCAGTACTTC.

The rearrangement uses TRBV5-4 and TRBJ1-2; D gene uncertain. V lost 0 bases and J 3 bases, leaving 15 bases between the germline ends. The germline V gene encodes CDR1 SGHNT and CDR2 YYREEE (reference sequence). This CDR3 is 16 amino acids long. CDR3: CASSLASAGGYYGYTF. In DNA, the CDR3 is TGTGCCAGCAGCTTGGCCAGCGCTGGAGGGTACTATGGCTACACCTTC.

This rearrangement joins TRBV7-2 to TRBJ2-1, with 9 bases fitting TRBD1. The CDR3 runs to 15 residues. The germline V gene encodes CDR1 SGHTA and CDR2 FQGNSA. V lost 4 bases to trimming and J lost 4 bases; unmatched junction nucleotides: 5. CDR3 loop: CASSSDRGGYNEQFF. CDR3 in DNA: TGTGCCAGCAGCTCAGACAGGGGGGGGTACAATGAGCAGTTCTTC.

J is TRBJ1-1 and V is TRBV7-9, with a tentative D call TRBD1 (5 bases). CDR3 length: 17 residues. The germline gives CDR1 SEHNR, CDR2 FQNEAQ (reference sequence). Trimming removed 0 bases from V and 5 bases from J, with 19 bases in between. CDR3 residues: CASSLARGVIRRTEAFF. CDR3 nucleotides: TGTGCCAGCAGCTTAGCGCGGGGGGTAATAAGGAGGACTGAAGCTTTCTTT.

This clone was counted only a few times. The V call is TRBV18, the J call TRBJ2-3; no reliable D call. The germline V and J ends were trimmed by 3 bases and 2 bases, with 12 bases remaining between them. The CDR3 spans 15 residues. The germline V gene encodes CDR1 KGHSH and CDR2 LQKENI. The CDR3 loop reads CASSPYPTYTDTQYF. CDR3 nucleotide sequence: TGTGCCAGCTCACCGTACCCCACCTACACAGATACGCAGTATTTT.

The CDR3 sequence is CSAGHDGYTF. The CDR3 DNA reads TGCAGCGCCGGTCATGATGGCTACACCTTC. The chain couples TRBV29-1 to TRBJ1-2; D uncertain. CDR1 SQVTM and CDR2 ANQGSEA come from the germline V gene. V was pared by 7 bases and J by 6 bases, with 9 bases between. This CDR3 has 10 amino acids.

The chain is built from TRBV5-4 and TRBJ1-6; D gene uncertain. Per the germline V gene, CDR1 is SGHNT and CDR2 is YYREEE (reference sequence). V shed 6 bases and J shed 10 bases, with 14 bases lying between them. The CDR3 loop spans 13 amino acids. CDR3 sequence (DNA): TGTGCCAGCACCACTGGGCAGAGCTCACCCCTCCACTTT. Its protein product is CASTTGQSSPLHF.

The genes are TRBV21-1 and TRBJ2-2; no check of the table's D call, TRBD1, against the DNA was made. TRBV21-1 represents a pseudogene. CDR3 length: 16 residues. The CDR3: CASSTTGGLGTGELFF. CDR3 coding DNA: TGTGCCAGCAGCACAACAGGGGGCCTAGGCACCGGGGAGCTGTTTTTT.

The gene calls are TRBV28 and TRBJ2-2; 12 nucleotides match TRBD2. Germline V gene sequence: CDR1 MDHEN, CDR2 SYDVKM. CDR3 length: 16 residues. V dropped 7 bases and J dropped 4; count of bases not matched to a gene: 7. The CDR3 sequence is CASITQGLAGTGELFF. The DNA of the CDR3 is TGTGCCAGCATCACCCAGGGACTAGCGGGCACCGGGGAGCTGTTTTTT.

CDR3 protein: CASSPGTGRGLETQYF. CDR3 DNA sequence: TGTGCCAGCAGCCCCGGGACAGGGCGAGGGCTGGAGACCCAGTACTTC. V usage is TRBV5-4 and J usage is TRBJ2-5, with 9 bases matching TRBD1. Germline loops: CDR1 SGHNT, CDR2 YYREEE (reference sequence). J lost 5 bases, V lost 4 bases, and 12 bases had no gene match. The CDR3 length is 16 residues.

This clone was seen a single time. The rearrangement links TRBV30 to TRBJ2-2, with 9 bases aligning to TRBD2. The CDR3 extends over 18 amino acids. Germline V CDR1 and CDR2: GTSNPN, SVGIG (reference sequence). V lost 1 base and J lost 4; bases outside the gene matches: 13. Here the CDR3 reads CAWSGPGAGGFGTGELFF. DNA for the CDR3: TGTGCCTGGAGTGGCCCAGGAGCGGGGGGCTTTGGCACCGGGGAGCTGTTTTTT.

The chain combines TRBV2 with TRBJ2-1; 9 bases are a match to TRBD2. The V and J ends lost 2 bases and 6 bases, in that order; junction bases with no gene match: 5. The CDR3 is made up of 15 amino acids. Per the germline V gene, CDR1 is SNHLY and CDR2 is FYNNEI. CDR3 sequence reads: CASSEIAGVPNEQFF. CDR3 DNA: TGTGCCAGCAGTGAAATAGCGGGAGTTCCCAATGAGCAGTTCTTC.

The genes are TRBV4-3 and TRBJ2-5; possible D gene TRBD2, 5 bases. CDR3 size: 15 residues. Trimming shortened V by 4 bases and J by 1 base, and 13 bases separated the two germline ends. CDR1 is LGHNA and CDR2 is YSLEER in the germline V gene. The CDR3 loop is CASSRGADVQETQYF. The CDR3, as DNA: TGCGCCAGCAGCCGGGGAGCGGATGTCCAAGAGACCCAGTACTTC.